One and the same sample provided the 8 T cell receptor beta chains below, sequenced in a study of cytomegalovirus exposure and HLA in healthy donors. Sequencing used immunoSEQ multiplex PCR; TCRdb keeps in-frame clones, though not all of them. The data contain 250,000 to 400,000 clones, nearly 90% of them singletons. The specimen was PBMCs. These receptors came from a man in his thirties or forties in good health and CMV-seronegative.

This clone was detected only once. The V call is TRBV10-1, the J call TRBJ2-1, with a possible D match to TRBD2 (6 bases). V lost 4 bases, J lost 3 bases, and 7 bases lay in between. Germline V lookup: CDR1 WNHNN, CDR2 SYGVQD (reference sequence). The CDR3 contains 13 residues. The CDR3 region is CASSGLVYNEQFF. CDR3 in DNA: TGCGCCAGCAGTGGACTAGTCTACAATGAGCAGTTCTTC.

V and J are TRBV5-1 and TRBJ2-2; D unresolved. Germline lookup yields CDR1 SGHRS and CDR2 YFSETQ. Trimming removed 0 bases from V and 0 bases from J, with 6 bases in between. The CDR3 consists of 15 residues. Here the CDR3 reads CASSLETPNTGELFF. The CDR3 DNA reads as TGCGCCAGCAGCTTGGAGACTCCGAACACCGGGGAGCTGTTTTTT.

This chain links TRBV6-5 with TRBJ1-2; no firm D call. The CDR3 is 15 residues long. V gave up 6 bases and J gave up 2 bases, with 16 bases separating them. The V gene's germline CDR1 is MNHEY and CDR2 SVGAGI. The CDR3 sequence: CASSRQTARNYGYTF. The CDR3 nucleotides read TGTGCCAGCAGCCGACAAACGGCCAGGAACTATGGCTACACCTTC.

The chain uses TRBV5-1 and TRBJ2-1; D not certain. Trimming cost V 0 bases and J 4 bases, with 14 bases left between them. This CDR3 has 16 amino acids. Germline CDR1 SGHRS, CDR2 YFSETQ. CDR3 nucleotide sequence: TGCGCCAGCAGCTTGGAAGCCCACGCTAGTTACAATGAGCAGTTCTTC. It yields the protein CASSLEAHASYNEQFF.

The CDR3, as DNA: TGCGCCAGCAGCTTGGGTCAGGGGAGAGTTGGAGGCTATGGCTACACCTTC. As protein: CASSLGQGRVGGYGYTF. The chain couples TRBV5-1 to TRBJ1-2; tentative D call: TRBD1 (6 bases). The CDR3 extends over 17 amino acids. Germline values: CDR1 SGHRS, CDR2 YFSETQ. Trimming pared 0 bases from V and 4 bases from J, leaving 19 bases between. The whole variable domain, filled in from reference TRBV5-1 and TRBJ1-2, reads KAGVTQTPRYLIKTRGQQVTLSCSPISGHRSVSWYQQTPGQGLQFLFEYFSETQRNKGNFPGRFSGRQFSNSRSEMNVSTLELGDSALYLCASSLGQGRVGGYGYTFGSGTRLTVV.

This chain connects TRBV27 to TRBJ1-2; 8 bases match TRBD1. CDR3 length: 13 amino acids. Looked up from germline, CDR1 is MNHEY and CDR2 is SMNVEV (reference sequence). V trimming: 3 bases; J trimming: 7 bases; junction bases outside the gene matches: 4. The CDR3 is CASSFAGGSGYTF. In DNA form, the CDR3 reads TGTGCCAGCAGTTTCGCAGGGGGCAGTGGCTACACCTTC.

The V and J genes are TRBV6-5 and TRBJ2-7; D call uncertain. This CDR3 has 16 amino acids. CDR1 MNHEY and CDR2 SVGAGI come from the germline V gene. V shed 0 bases and J shed 6 bases, with 18 bases lying between them. CDR3 DNA: TGTGCCAGCAGTTACTCGAATCAGGTCCCTATGGGCGAGCAGTACTTC. This codes for CASSYSNQVPMGEQYF.

This sequence joins TRBV6-6 and TRBJ1-4; D gene unclear. CDR3 length: 15 residues. Germline V gene lookup returns CDR1 MNHNY and CDR2 SVGAGI (reference sequence). V dropped 10 bases and J dropped 0 bases, with 15 bases sitting between them. CDR3 sequence: CATRSRDATNEKLFF. CDR3 sequence (DNA): TGTGCCACCCGGTCGAGGGATGCAACTAATGAAAAACTGTTTTTT.